This paragraph reports one TCR beta chain. The antigen remains unidentified. A J-beta primer mix and a sample-barcoded 5' primer were used in a second PCR of roughly 6 to 11 cycles. TCRdb redid the calling of the 5' RACE reads with MiXCR, one entry per CDR3 protein. Here the sample spans 1.5 million to 2 million distinct CDR3 sequences, 30% to 35% being singletons. The data belong to a study of blood T cells in healthy people across ages. Turning to the study itself: Researchers report that template switching captured about one barcoded beta molecule per two T cells.

The CDR3 is made up of 15 amino acids. Germline values: CDR1 SGHRS, CDR2 YFSETQ. Deletions cut 0 bases from V and 4 bases from J, with 13 bases between. Study-level results: Unknown CMV status may confound age-related changes in expanded clones.

PBMCs were isolated at a quantity of at least 7 million per sample. Per individual sample, total RNA of at least 6 micrograms was extracted. V gene TRBV5-1 combines with J gene TRBJ1-2; maybe TRBD1 (6 bases). This receptor was taken from a woman aged 25 to 45 in good health. Sequencing input: blood. The CDR3 DNA follows: TGCGCCAGCAGCTTGGACAGGGCTTTATCCTATGGCTACACCTTC. As protein: CASSLDRALSYGYTF.